Given below is one T cell receptor beta chain in context. Its specificity is not known. This sample is drawn from a study of OX40 agonist ivuxolimab in advanced cancers. Study conclusions and caveats: Certain nonresponders likewise exhibited a low normalized T-cell clonal expansion. At 0.1 to 3.0 mg/kg, clonal expansion of CD4+ and CD8+ blood T cells had occurred by week 6. The study found that CD8+ T cells averaged more expanded clones than CD4+. The antigens recognized by the expanded peripheral T cells, that is their antigen specificity, were not determined.

V lost 6 bases to trimming and J lost 1 base; unmatched junction nucleotides: 4. CDR1 is MNHNS and CDR2 is SASEGT in the germline V gene. The length of the CDR3 is 15 residues. TCRdb keeps only in-frame clones here, not all; method: immunoSEQ multiplex PCR. In the table there are 40,000 to 60,000 clones, around 90% of which are singletons. The source was CD4+ or CD8+ T cells sorted from blood, collected in a trial of the OX40 agonist ivuxolimab. The receptor was derived from an adult with an advanced solid tumor such as melanoma, head and neck, liver or kidney cancer. J is TRBJ2-1 and V is TRBV6-1; 9 nucleotides line up with TRBD1. This CDR3 reads CASSMDRGSYNEQFF. DNA of the CDR3: TGTGCCAGCAGCATGGACAGGGGATCCTACAATGAGCAGTTCTTC.